The 20 T cell receptor beta chains below all came from one sample that was sequenced in a study of a mutant IDH1 vaccine in newly diagnosed glioma. The repertoire was sequenced with immunoSEQ multiplex PCR; TCRdb's copy has only in-frame clones and lacks some. Among some 60,000 clones, over 70% were seen once, and the ten largest hold roughly 1.4%. Their antigens remain unidentified. Time point indicated: week 23, last vaccination. Each dose of the vaccine consisted of 300 ug of mutant IDH1 20-mer peptide, with topical imiquimod. Sequenced material: PBMCs, taken from a glioma patient whose treatment included an IDH1 peptide vaccine. Receptor source: a man between 35 and 55 years old with glioma.

This clone occurred a few times. The gene calls are TRBV4-3 and TRBJ2-7; either TRBD1 or TRBD2 may supply D (5 bases each). The V gene's germline CDR1 is LGHNA and CDR2 YSLEER. The CDR3 covers 16 residues. Trimming took 0 bases from V and 4 from J, leaving 16 bases between them. The CDR3 DNA reads as TGCGCCAGCAGCCAAGATCAGCAATCGGGACCGTACGAGCAGTACTTC. Translated, it gives CASSQDQQSGPYEQYF.

The V gene is TRBV28, the J gene TRBJ2-7; D ambiguous. Germline values: CDR1 MDHEN, CDR2 SYDVKM. V shed 3 bases and J shed 3 bases, with 9 bases lying between them. The CDR3 is 13 amino acids. The CDR3 bases are TGTGCCAGCAGTTTGTTACCTTACTACGAGCAGTACTTC. This sequence encodes CASSLLPYYEQYF.

This chain joins TRBV4-1 and TRBJ2-5; D might be TRBD1 or TRBD2, each matching 5 bases. This CDR3 comprises 15 residues. Germline CDR1 reads MGHRA; CDR2 reads YSYEKL. With 1 base removed from V and 0 bases from J, the gap between germline ends came to 9 bases. Here the CDR3 DNA reads TGCGCCAGCAGCCAAGGGGGGATGTACCAAGAGACCCAGTACTTC. This encodes CASSQGGMYQETQYF.

The V call is TRBV25-1, the J call TRBJ2-7; the D is unclear. Germline CDR1 and CDR2: MGHDK and SYGVNS. V gave up 6 bases and J gave up 1 base, with 7 bases separating them. CDR3 length: 12 amino acids. The CDR3 spells CASRAASYEQYF. CDR3 DNA sequence: TGTGCCAGCAGAGCCGCTTCCTACGAGCAGTACTTC.

The rearrangement uses TRBV5-6 and TRBJ1-3; possibly TRBD1 for D (5 bases). The CDR3 is made up of 19 amino acids. In germline, CDR1 is SGHDT, CDR2 YYEEEE. The V and J ends lost 4 bases and 0 bases respectively, with 23 bases between them. The CDR3 loop is CASSPQLFRDGRSGNTIYF. In DNA, the CDR3 is TGTGCCAGCAGCCCTCAGCTATTCCGGGACGGACGCTCTGGAAACACCATATATTTT.

The genes are TRBV19 and TRBJ2-2, with TRBD1 identical over 10 bases. V gave up 0 bases and J gave up 7 bases; unmatched junction bases: 11. The CDR3 has 18 amino acids. Germline loops: CDR1 LNHDA, CDR2 SQIVND (reference sequence). CDR3 region: CASSIDSLTGGADGELFF. CDR3 sequence (DNA): TGTGCCAGTAGTATAGATTCCCTGACAGGGGGCGCGGACGGGGAGCTGTTTTTT. Looking up the rest from reference TRBV19 and TRBJ2-2 gives the full variable domain: DGGITQSPKYLFRKEGQNVTLSCEQNLNHDAMYWYRQDPGQGLRLIYYSQIVNDFQKGDIAEGYSVSREKKESFPLTVTSAQKNPTAFYLCASSIDSLTGGADGELFFGEGSRLTVL.

This chain connects TRBV7-8 to TRBJ1-2; D is undetermined. Germline CDR1 and CDR2: SGHVS and FQNEAQ. The length of the CDR3 is 16 residues. The germline V and J ends were trimmed by 4 bases and 4 bases, with 19 bases remaining between them. The CDR3 DNA is TGTGCCAGCAGCTCCCCCCCGGGGAAGGTTGGCTATGGCTACACCTTC. It specifies CASSSPPGKVGYGYTF. Using reference TRBV7-8 and TRBJ1-2 for the parts outside the CDR3, the full variable domain is GAGVSQSPRYKVAKRGQDVALRCDPISGHVSLFWYQQALGQGPEFLTYFQNEAQLDKSGLPSDRFFAERPEGSVSTLKIQRTQQEDSAVYLCASSSPPGKVGYGYTFGSGTRLTVV.

This sequence joins TRBV6-5 and TRBJ2-7, with D perhaps matching TRBD1 (5 bases). Trimming removed 7 bases from V and 0 bases from J, with 10 bases in between. The CDR3 spans 13 residues. CDR1 is MNHEY, CDR2 SVGAGI, per germline. The CDR3 spells CASMKDISYEQYF. Here the CDR3 DNA reads TGTGCCAGCATGAAGGACATCTCCTACGAGCAGTACTTC.

In this sample, this clone turned up once. J is TRBJ1-2 and V is TRBV6-1; TRBD1 is a possible D gene (5 bases). Germline loops: CDR1 MNHNS, CDR2 SASEGT. The V end lost 3 bases, the J end lost 3 bases, and 17 bases lay between the germline ends. CDR3 length: 16 residues. DNA for the CDR3: TGTGCCAGCAGTGAGCTAGGAGGAGGGGTTTACTATGGCTACACCTTC. Amino acid sequence: CASSELGGGVYYGYTF.

The CDR3 protein is CASSQHKSRYEQYF. The CDR3 region has the DNA TGTGCCAGCAGCCAACACAAGTCGAGGTACGAGCAGTACTTC. The gene calls are TRBV5-5 and TRBJ2-7; unclear D gene. The germline V and J ends were trimmed by 4 bases and 4 bases, with 15 bases remaining between them. CDR1 is SGHKS and CDR2 is YYEKEE in the germline V gene (reference sequence). The CDR3 loop spans 14 amino acids.

This chain connects TRBV19 to TRBJ2-1; no firm D call. Germline CDR1 reads LNHDA; CDR2 reads SQIVND (reference sequence). V lost 6 bases and J lost 7, with 7 bases in between. CDR3 length: 11 residues. The CDR3 nucleotides read TGTGCCAGTAGGCCAAATAATGAGCAGTTCTTC. This translates into CASRPNNEQFF.

In nucleotides, the CDR3 is TGCGCCAGCAGCCAAGAGAGTAGCGGGAGAAGTCAGTTCTTC. It is translated as CASSQESSGRSQFF. V usage is TRBV4-3 and J usage is TRBJ2-1; 9 nucleotides match TRBD2. Germline values: CDR1 LGHNA, CDR2 YSLEER. The CDR3 sequence is 14 residues long. Trimming cost V 0 bases and J 13 bases; bases outside gene matches: 7.

The rearrangement links TRBV14 to TRBJ1-1, with unresolved D. The CDR3 sequence is 14 residues long. V was clipped by 4 bases and J by 5 bases, with 14 bases between them. Germline loops: CDR1 SGHDN, CDR2 FVKESK. The CDR3 protein is CASSPRALLTEAFF. In nucleotides, the CDR3 is TGTGCCAGCAGCCCTCGGGCACTACTTACTGAAGCTTTCTTT.

V and J are TRBV27 and TRBJ2-7; D is unresolved. The germline V and J ends were trimmed by 6 bases and 3 bases, with 18 bases remaining between them. This CDR3 comprises 15 residues. Per germline, CDR1 MNHEY and CDR2 SMNVEV (reference sequence). The CDR3 nucleotides read TGTGCCAGCAGCGACGGAACCATAGGCGGCTACGAGCAGTACTTC. It codes for CASSDGTIGGYEQYF.

This rearrangement joins TRBV2 to TRBJ1-5; D is undetermined. The CDR3 consists of 15 residues. Germline V gene data show CDR1 as SNHLY and CDR2 as FYNNEI. The V end lost 3 bases, the J end lost 0 bases, and 9 bases lay between the germline ends. In DNA, the CDR3 is TGTGCCAGCAGTGACCTGGGGTATAGCAATCAGCCCCAGCATTTT. It specifies CASSDLGYSNQPQHF.

This clone appeared once. The V gene is TRBV5-4, the J gene TRBJ2-1; D is perhaps TRBD1 or TRBD2 (6 bases each). The CDR3 length is 16 residues. The V gene lost 1 base and the J gene lost 5 bases, with 16 bases spanning the gap. CDR1 is SGHNT and CDR2 is YYREEE in the germline V gene (reference sequence). This CDR3 reads CASSLPGASAHNEQFF. As DNA, the CDR3 is TGTGCCAGCAGCTTGCCGGGGGCTAGCGCCCACAATGAGCAGTTCTTC.

The table lists this clone with a count of one. The gene calls are TRBV5-4 and TRBJ2-2; 8 bases map to TRBD2. CDR3 length: 14 residues. Germline assignment: CDR1 SGHNT and CDR2 YYREEE (reference sequence). Trimming at V came to 3 bases and at J to 5 bases, leaving 3 bases not matched to a gene. The CDR3: CASSSGTSTGELFF. The CDR3 DNA reads as TGTGCCAGCAGCTCCGGGACTAGTACCGGGGAGCTGTTTTTT.

The chain links TRBV7-2 to TRBJ2-2; no clear D gene. Trimming removed 1 base at V and 2 bases at J, with 11 bases between. The CDR3 has 16 amino acids. Germline V gives CDR1 SGHTA, CDR2 FQGNSA. The CDR3 sequence: CASSLVRSLNTGELFF. The CDR3 DNA reads as TGTGCCAGCAGCTTAGTCCGGTCCCTAAACACCGGGGAGCTGTTTTTT.

V and J are TRBV27 and TRBJ1-2; D is possibly TRBD1 (5 bases). CDR3 length: 15 amino acids. V lost 3 bases to trimming and J lost 1 base, with 12 bases between them. Per the germline V gene, CDR1 is MNHEY and CDR2 is SMNVEV (reference sequence). CDR3 sequence: CASSFQGDFNYGYTF. Here the CDR3 DNA reads TGTGCCAGCAGTTTTCAGGGAGACTTTAACTATGGCTACACCTTC.

This clone came up a few times. The J gene is TRBJ1-5, the V gene TRBV5-6; weak D call: TRBD1 (5 bases). Trimming stripped 0 bases from V and 0 bases from J, with 10 bases between. The CDR3 has 16 residues. Germline V CDR1 and CDR2: SGHDT, YYEEEE. As DNA, the CDR3 is TGTGCCAGCAGCTTGGGCAGGGCATATAGCAATCAGCCCCAGCATTTT. Translated: CASSLGRAYSNQPQHF.